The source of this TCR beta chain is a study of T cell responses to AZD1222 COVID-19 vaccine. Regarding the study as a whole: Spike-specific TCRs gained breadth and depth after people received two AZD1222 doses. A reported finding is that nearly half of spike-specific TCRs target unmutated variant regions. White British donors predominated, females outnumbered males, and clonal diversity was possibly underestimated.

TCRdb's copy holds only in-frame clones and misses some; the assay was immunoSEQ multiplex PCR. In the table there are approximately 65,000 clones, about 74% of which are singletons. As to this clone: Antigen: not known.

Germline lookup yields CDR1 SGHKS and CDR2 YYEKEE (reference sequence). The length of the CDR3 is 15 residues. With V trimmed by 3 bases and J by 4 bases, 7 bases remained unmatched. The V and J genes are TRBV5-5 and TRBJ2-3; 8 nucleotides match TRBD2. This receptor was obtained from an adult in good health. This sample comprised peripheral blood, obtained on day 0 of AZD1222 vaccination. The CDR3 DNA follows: TGTGCCAGCAGCTCCGGGACTAGTATTTCAGATACGCAGTATTTT. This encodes CASSSGTSISDTQYF.